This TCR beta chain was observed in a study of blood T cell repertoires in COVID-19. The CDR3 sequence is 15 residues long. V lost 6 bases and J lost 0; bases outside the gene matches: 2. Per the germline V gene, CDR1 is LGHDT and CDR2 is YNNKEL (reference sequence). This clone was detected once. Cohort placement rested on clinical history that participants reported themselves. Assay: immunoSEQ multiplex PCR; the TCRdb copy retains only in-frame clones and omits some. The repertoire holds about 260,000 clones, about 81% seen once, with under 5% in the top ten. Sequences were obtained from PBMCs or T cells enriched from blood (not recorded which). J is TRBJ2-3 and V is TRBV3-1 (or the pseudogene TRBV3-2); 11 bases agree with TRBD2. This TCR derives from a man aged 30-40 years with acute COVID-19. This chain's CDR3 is CASRRTSGSTDTQYF. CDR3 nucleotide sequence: TGTGCCAGCAGGCGGACTAGCGGGAGCACAGATACGCAGTATTTT.